This paragraph reports one T cell receptor beta chain. Antigen: not known. The source of the sample is a study of T cell responses to AZD1222 COVID-19 vaccine. The study's findings and limits: Mapped onto spike, vaccine-associated CD4 TCRs spanned it and were dominant at 160-218 and 743-854. Donors were largely white British and mainly female; clonal diversity was possibly underestimated. Rises in breadth and depth of Spike-specific TCRs came after two AZD1222 doses.

Here immunoSEQ multiplex PCR was the method, and the copy in TCRdb shows in-frame clones only, minus some. Among 95,000 to 150,000 clones listed, 88% were seen once. The CDR3 covers 16 residues. After removal of 6 bases from V and 1 base from J, the junction contained 7 bases not matched to a gene. CDR1 and CDR2 (germline): SGHTA, FQGNSA. The chain carries TRBV7-2 and TRBJ1-3; TRBD1 matches 9 bases. This receptor was obtained from an adult in good health. The sample here was peripheral blood, taken on day 0 of AZD1222 vaccination. DNA for the CDR3: TGTGCCAGCAGGGACGACAGGGGGAAGTCTGGAAACACCATATATTTT. It translates to CASRDDRGKSGNTIYF.